These 12 T cell receptor beta chains originate from one sample sequenced in a study of response to subunit inactivated influenza vaccine. TCRdb reprocessed the RT-PCR reads via MiXCR and lists one record per CDR3 protein. The profile shows around 570,000 distinct CDR3 sequences, approximately 10% of them singletons. This sample also appeared in a second study, on T cells expressing NK-cell markers. This second study notes: Generation of TCR beta cDNA was performed by 5'RACE template switching incorporating UMIs.

Source: PBMCs from blood, taken on the day of vaccination. All receptors come from a man aged 50 to 60 who received an inactivated influenza vaccine.

For this clonotype: This sequence may be a read error, since a much larger clone differs from it by one base. The rearrangement uses TRBV5-1 and TRBJ2-7; 7 bases fit TRBD1. The germline gives CDR1 SGHRS, CDR2 YFSETQ. Trimming cost V 3 bases and J 5 bases; bases outside gene matches: 8. The CDR3 is 14 amino acids. The CDR3 DNA is TGCGCCAGCAGCTCACAGGGGTACTTCAACGAGCAGTACTTC. Its translation is CASSSQGYFNEQYF. Using reference TRBV5-1 and TRBJ2-7 for the parts outside the CDR3, the full variable domain is KAGVTQTPRYLIKTRGQQVTLSCSPISGHRSVSWYQQTPGQGLQFLFEYFSETQRNKGNFPGRFSGRQFSNSRSEMNVSTLELGDSALYLCASSSQGYFNEQYFGPGTRLTVT.

This clonotype occurred a few times. V is TRBV24-1 and J is TRBJ2-7; D is unclear. CDR1 is KGHDR, CDR2 SFDVKD, per germline. The V and J ends lost 4 bases and 2 bases respectively, with 11 bases between them. The CDR3 is 14 residues long. As DNA, the CDR3 is TGTGCCACCAGTGAGCCACAATTTCCCTACGAGCAGTACTTC. It is translated as CATSEPQFPYEQYF.

Here the CDR3 DNA reads TGCGCCAGCAGCCAATTTGGTTTCGGTACCCAAGAGACCCAGTACTTC. Translated, it gives CASSQFGFGTQETQYF. V and J are TRBV4-1 and TRBJ2-5; D uncertain. V lost 2 bases, J lost 1 base, and 14 bases lay in between. This CDR3 region has 16 residues. Germline lookup yields CDR1 MGHRA and CDR2 YSYEKL.

There are many counts of this clonotype. J is TRBJ2-5 and V is TRBV6-1, with TRBD1 identical over 8 bases. This CDR3 has 15 amino acids. Losses at the gene ends were 6 bases for V and 7 bases for J; bases not matched to a gene: 13. Germline values: CDR1 MNHNS, CDR2 SASEGT. The CDR3 loop reads CASSLGTGAPGTQYF. The CDR3 DNA reads TGTGCCAGCAGCCTTGGGACAGGAGCTCCGGGGACCCAGTACTTC.

This chain connects TRBV11-2 to TRBJ2-1; D not certain. The CDR3 length is 12 residues. V was shortened by 2 bases and J by 8 bases, with 7 bases between the two germline ends. Germline V gene data show CDR1 as SGHAT and CDR2 as FQNNGV. The CDR3 DNA follows: TGTGCCAGCAGCTTATCGAGACATGAGCAGTTCTTC. Its protein product is CASSLSRHEQFF.

This clonotype has only a few counts. V gene TRBV12-3 or TRBV12-4 combines with J gene TRBJ2-2; a possible D gene is TRBD1 (5 bases). Between the trimmed V and J ends, which lost 5 bases and 6 bases, there was a span of 10 bases. The CDR3 contains 13 residues. CDR3 nucleotides: TGTGCCAGCAGTCACTCAGGGCCCGGGGAGCTGTTTTTT. Amino acids: CASSHSGPGELFF.

Ten or more counts support this clonotype. This rearrangement joins TRBV29-1 to TRBJ2-3; 8 positions agree with TRBD2. The V and J ends lost 3 bases and 0 bases, in that order; junction bases with no gene match: 2. Germline V gene sequence: CDR1 SQVTM, CDR2 ANQGSEA. This CDR3 has 14 residues. The CDR3 coding sequence is TGCAGCGTTGATACTAGCGGCAGCACAGATACGCAGTATTTT. Translating gives CSVDTSGSTDTQYF.

The chain combines TRBV4-1 with TRBJ2-2; 7 nucleotides agree with TRBD1. Germline trimming cut 8 bases from V and 4 bases from J; bases unmatched to any gene: 10. The germline V gene encodes CDR1 MGHRA and CDR2 YSYEKL. The CDR3 runs 15 residues. Here the CDR3 reads CASHTQHRGTGELFF. CDR3 bases: TGCGCCAGCCACACTCAGCACAGGGGCACCGGGGAGCTGTTTTTT.

Ten or more counts support this clonotype. The chain employs TRBV5-5 and TRBJ2-5; 8 nucleotides line up with TRBD1. Germline V lookup: CDR1 SGHKS, CDR2 YYEKEE (reference sequence). Germline trimming cut 2 bases from V and 8 bases from J; bases unmatched to any gene: 11. The CDR3 spans 15 residues. CDR3 region: CASSLLSTGGNTQYF. DNA for the CDR3: TGTGCCAGCAGCTTACTCTCCACAGGGGGGAACACCCAGTACTTC.

Worth noting for this clonotype: A read error may account for a junction end that differs from germline. This chain joins TRBV4-3 and TRBJ2-1; 7 bases are shared with TRBD1. Germline CDR1 reads LGHNA; CDR2 reads YSLEER. This CDR3 spans 16 amino acids. The CDR3 protein is CASSQVFGTAYNEQIF. The CDR3 coding sequence is TGCGCCAGCAGCCAAGTGTTTGGGACAGCCTACAATGAGCAGATCTTC.

The gene calls are TRBV29-1 and TRBJ1-1; 9 nucleotides agree with TRBD1. This CDR3 region has 11 residues. Germline V gene sequence: CDR1 SQVTM, CDR2 ANQGSEA. V lost 7 bases and J lost 9; bases outside the gene matches: 6. The CDR3 reads CSAEGQGKAFF. The CDR3 coding sequence is TGCAGCGCCGAGGGACAGGGAAAAGCTTTCTTT.

The chain is built from TRBV11-2 and TRBJ2-1, with D hard to call. This CDR3 is 14 amino acids long. V dropped 5 bases and J dropped 5 bases, with 13 bases sitting between them. CDR1 and CDR2 from the germline V gene are SGHAT and FQNNGV. The CDR3 reads CASSPTKAHNEQFF. The CDR3 DNA follows: TGTGCCAGCAGCCCGACGAAGGCGCACAATGAGCAGTTCTTC.